Detailed here is one T cell receptor beta chain. This specimen comes from a study of control samples from healthy donors and cancer patients. V was clipped by 0 bases and J by 5 bases, with 10 bases between them. Germline V CDR1 and CDR2: SGDLS, YYNGEE. CDR3 size: 14 residues. Libraries were prepared by immunoSEQ multiplex PCR; TCRdb keeps only in-frame clonotypes and omits some of them. This sample carries about 98,000 clones, 79% of them seen once, and the ten largest clones take roughly a tenth. This receptor was taken from a woman aged 30 to 39 in good health. The sequenced sample was blood. The V and J genes are TRBV9 and TRBJ2-3; the D gene is possibly TRBD1 (7 bases). The CDR3 bases are TGTGCCAGCAGCGTAGACAGGGGACTAGATACGCAGTATTTT. The encoded protein is CASSVDRGLDTQYF.